Listed below are T cell receptor beta chains from one sample, sequenced in a study of cytotoxic CD8 clonotypes in ibrutinib-treated CLL. Generated by immunoSEQ multiplex PCR, the TCRdb table keeps only in-frame clones and is missing some. Of 80,000 to 95,000 clones listed, around 79% are singletons. Sequenced material: PBMCs, taken after 12 months of ibrutinib treatment. Receptors were obtained from a human donor with chronic lymphocytic leukemia. CDR3s include the opening cysteine and the closing phenylalanine or tryptophan. D genes are given only for firm matches. A clone size is listed for some rows: how often the clone was seen (once, few, many), or a class if it is expanded.

D gene	clone size	J gene	V gene	CDR3 DNA	CDR3 protein
.	.	TRBJ2-3	TRBV6-1	TGTGCCAGCAGGACTTGGCAGGGGAGGATAGATACGCAGTATTTT	CASRTWQGRIDTQYF
.	.	TRBJ2-5	TRBV6-5	TGTGCCAGCAGTTACTCGACCTTCCAAGAGACCCAGTACTTC	CASSYSTFQETQYF
.	.	TRBJ2-5	TRBV7-3	TGTGCCAGCAGCTCATCCGGGACCAGCCAGGAGACCCAGTACTTC	CASSSSGTSQETQYF
.	.	TRBJ2-3	TRBV2	TGTGCCAGCAGTCCCGGACTCGGAGGGTCAGATACGCAGTATTTT	CASSPGLGGSDTQYF
.	.	TRBJ1-5	TRBV28	TGTGCCAGCAGCCCCGGACGAGGAACGTCGATTCAGCCCCAGCATTTT	CASSPGRGTSIQPQHF
.	once	TRBJ1-6	TRBV7-2	TGTGCCAGCAGGCCGAGGTTCAATTCACCCCTCCACTTT	CASRPRFNSPLHF
.	.	TRBJ2-5	TRBV9	TGTGCCAGCAGCGTAGGGTGGGGCGGCGAGACCCAGTACTTC	CASSVGWGGETQYF
.	once	TRBJ1-4	TRBV19	TGTGCCAGTAGTATCGGGAATGAAAAACTGTTTTTT	CASSIGNEKLFF
TRBD2	few	TRBJ2-3	TRBV27	TGTGCCAGCAGTTCCCGACTAGCGGGAAGGGTGGCGCAGTATTTT	CASSSRLAGRVAQYF
.	.	TRBJ2-1	TRBV6-4	TGTGCCAGCAGTGACTGGCCGGCTAGCGTCAATGAGCAGTTCTTC	CASSDWPASVNEQFF
TRBD1	.	TRBJ2-7	TRBV4-3	TGCGCCAGCAGCCAAGATTTGGGACAGGGGGGCTACGAGCAGTACTTC	CASSQDLGQGGYEQYF
TRBD2	.	TRBJ2-3	TRBV28	TGTGCCAGCAGTTTTTCGGGACTAGGCACAGATACGCAGTATTTT	CASSFSGLGTDTQYF
.	.	TRBJ1-5	TRBV13	TGTGCCAGCAGCTTCTCGGGCAGTAATCAGCCCCAGCATTTT	CASSFSGSNQPQHF
TRBD2	.	TRBJ2-7	TRBV6-5	TGTGCCAGCAGTTACGGGGGGGGGCAGTACTTC	CASSYGGGQYF
.	.	TRBJ2-7	TRBV4-2	TGTGCCAGCAGCCAAGAGGCGGCCGGGATCGCCTACGAGCAGTACTTC	CASSQEAAGIAYEQYF
.	.	TRBJ2-7	TRBV6-5	TGTGCCAGCAGTTACTCGTGGAGCGAGCAGTACTTC	CASSYSWSEQYF
.	.	TRBJ2-3	TRBV7-2	TGTGCCAGCAGCTTCGGGTCGAACGCAGATACGCAGTATTTT	CASSFGSNADTQYF
TRBD1	.	TRBJ1-2	TRBV23-1	TGCGCCAGCAGTCAACCTCGGGCACGGGACAGGGGGCCCCGATCCTATGGCTACACCTTC	CASSQPRARDRGPRSYGYTF
TRBD2	.	TRBJ2-7	TRBV7-9	TGTGCCAGCAGCTTAAGCGGGGGTCCCTACGAGCAGTACTTC	CASSLSGGPYEQYF
.	.	TRBJ2-6	TRBV5-1	TGCGCCAGCCACAGCAGCTTTGGGGCCAACGTCCTGACTTTC	CASHSSFGANVLTF